Listed below are T cell receptor beta chains from one sample, sequenced in a study of shared clonotypes between healthy human individuals. The data were produced by immunoSEQ multiplex PCR, yet TCRdb's version contains in-frame clones alone and is incomplete. Of roughly 590,000 clones listed, over 95% are singletons. Sequenced material: naive CD8+ T cells sorted from blood. All receptors come from a woman aged 25 to 39 in good health. The CDR3 runs from the conserved cysteine through the conserved F or W. A D gene is named only where the DNA matches it firmly. Only part of the rows carry a size: once, few, many, or a class if the clone is expanded.

J gene: TRBJ1-3
clone size: NA
D gene: TRBD1
V gene: TRBV13
CDR3 protein: CASSLGRGPGNTIYF
CDR3 DNA: TGTGCCAGCAGCTTAGGCAGGGGGCCCGGAAACACCATATATTTT

J gene: TRBJ2-7
clone size: NA
D gene: TRBD2
V gene: TRBV7-9
CDR3 protein: CASSESIGLAPYEQYF
CDR3 DNA: TGTGCCAGCAGCGAGAGCATTGGACTAGCTCCCTACGAGCAGTACTTC

J gene: TRBJ2-1
clone size: NA
D gene: TRBD1
V gene: TRBV28
CDR3 protein: CASSFPPGQGWDNEQFF
CDR3 DNA: TGTGCCAGCAGTTTCCCCCCGGGACAGGGTTGGGACAATGAGCAGTTCTTC

J gene: TRBJ2-1
clone size: NA
D gene: NA
V gene: TRBV7-9
CDR3 protein: CATTSQADNEQFF
CDR3 DNA: TGTGCCACCACCAGCCAGGCGGACAATGAGCAGTTCTTC

J gene: TRBJ2-3
clone size: NA
D gene: TRBD2
V gene: TRBV2
CDR3 protein: CASSYSGSPDTQYF
CDR3 DNA: TGTGCCAGCAGTTATAGCGGGAGTCCAGATACGCAGTATTTT

J gene: TRBJ2-7
clone size: once
D gene: NA
V gene: TRBV4-1
CDR3 protein: CASSLRASPYEQYF
CDR3 DNA: TGCGCCAGCAGCCTCCGCGCCTCGCCTTACGAGCAGTACTTC

J gene: TRBJ2-5
clone size: NA
D gene: TRBD1
V gene: TRBV7-9
CDR3 protein: CASSHRRDRGGGETQYF
CDR3 DNA: TGTGCCAGCAGCCACAGAAGGGACAGGGGAGGAGGAGAGACCCAGTACTTC

J gene: TRBJ2-7
clone size: NA
D gene: NA
V gene: TRBV6-1
CDR3 protein: CASSDTDRPFPCEQYF
CDR3 DNA: TGTGCCAGCAGTGACACAGACAGGCCCTTCCCTTGCGAGCAGTACTTC

J gene: TRBJ1-2
clone size: NA
D gene: NA
V gene: TRBV11-2
CDR3 protein: CASSGGTDGFYGYTF
CDR3 DNA: TGTGCCAGCAGCGGGGGCACTGACGGATTCTATGGCTACACCTTC

J gene: TRBJ2-1
clone size: NA
D gene: NA
V gene: TRBV4-1
CDR3 protein: CASSLLWAGGYNEQFF
CDR3 DNA: TGCGCCAGCAGCCTATTATGGGCAGGGGGGTACAATGAGCAGTTCTTC

J gene: TRBJ1-2
clone size: NA
D gene: NA
V gene: TRBV7-9
CDR3 protein: CASSIERYGYTF
CDR3 DNA: TGTGCCAGCAGCATTGAGCGCTATGGCTACACCTTC

J gene: TRBJ1-4
clone size: NA
D gene: NA
V gene: TRBV15
CDR3 protein: CATSSHRDTNEKLFF
CDR3 DNA: TGTGCCACCAGCTCCCACAGGGATACTAATGAAAAACTGTTTTTT

J gene: TRBJ2-1
clone size: NA
D gene: NA
V gene: TRBV7-6
CDR3 protein: CASSTRSVNEQFF
CDR3 DNA: TGTGCCAGCAGCACCCGATCAGTCAATGAGCAGTTCTTC

J gene: TRBJ2-7
clone size: NA
D gene: TRBD2
V gene: TRBV4-1
CDR3 protein: CASSQGTSSEQYF
CDR3 DNA: TGCGCCAGCAGCCAGGGGACTAGCAGCGAGCAGTACTTC

J gene: TRBJ2-6
clone size: NA
D gene: NA
V gene: TRBV7-9
CDR3 protein: CASSLARLRGPGANVLTF
CDR3 DNA: TGTGCCAGCAGCTTAGCGCGCTTGAGGGGCCCCGGGGCCAACGTCCTGACTTTC

J gene: TRBJ2-7
clone size: NA
D gene: NA
V gene: TRBV5-6
CDR3 protein: CASSLGDEQYF
CDR3 DNA: TGTGCCAGCAGCTTGGGAGACGAGCAGTACTTC

J gene: TRBJ1-1
clone size: NA
D gene: NA
V gene: TRBV7-2
CDR3 protein: CASSSSGGWNTEAFF
CDR3 DNA: TGTGCCAGCAGCTCTAGCGGTGGTTGGAACACTGAAGCTTTCTTT

J gene: TRBJ2-3
clone size: NA
D gene: NA
V gene: TRBV10-3
CDR3 protein: CAISDQQPDTQYF
CDR3 DNA: TGTGCCATCAGTGACCAACAACCGGATACGCAGTATTTT

J gene: TRBJ2-7
clone size: NA
D gene: NA
V gene: TRBV6-6
CDR3 protein: CASQLGYEQYF
CDR3 DNA: TGTGCCAGCCAATTAGGTTACGAGCAGTACTTC

J gene: TRBJ2-1
clone size: NA
D gene: NA
V gene: TRBV27
CDR3 protein: CASSLGQGSNEQFF
CDR3 DNA: TGTGCCAGCAGTTTAGGGCAGGGGAGCAATGAGCAGTTCTTC

J gene: TRBJ2-1
clone size: NA
D gene: TRBD1
V gene: TRBV6-1
CDR3 protein: CASRTGNPANNEQFF
CDR3 DNA: TGTGCCAGCAGGACAGGGAATCCGGCTAACAATGAGCAGTTCTTC

J gene: TRBJ2-7
clone size: NA
D gene: NA
V gene: TRBV9
CDR3 protein: CASSLRTSTYEQYF
CDR3 DNA: TGTGCCAGCAGCCTTCGGACTTCGACCTACGAGCAGTACTTC

J gene: TRBJ1-2
clone size: NA
D gene: NA
V gene: TRBV5-4
CDR3 protein: CASSRHTENYGYTF
CDR3 DNA: TGTGCCAGCAGCAGGCACACGGAGAACTATGGCTACACCTTC

J gene: TRBJ1-1
clone size: once
D gene: NA
V gene: TRBV9
CDR3 protein: CASTPSGRGGLNTEAFF
CDR3 DNA: TGTGCCAGCACCCCCTCAGGGAGGGGGGGACTCAACACTGAAGCTTTCTTT

J gene: TRBJ2-1
clone size: NA
D gene: NA
V gene: TRBV29-1
CDR3 protein: CSVVERYNEQFF
CDR3 DNA: TGCAGCGTTGTTGAGCGGTACAATGAGCAGTTCTTC